This TCR beta chain was identified in a study of CD8 T cells in ankylosing spondylitis. Overall study findings and caveats: About 8 highly homologous variants made up a TCR beta motif, and this motif appeared characteristic of ankylosing spondylitis blood. Clones linked to disease, bearing a CD8+ phenotype, were relatively rare in peripheral blood. Reportedly, significant enrichment of disease-linked clones occurred in matched ankylosing spondylitis synovial fluid.

Library preparation for TCR beta used quantitative 5'-RACE with molecular barcodes. TCRdb fed the 5' RACE reads into MiXCR, producing one record per CDR3 protein. The sample records more than 60,000 distinct CDR3 sequences, approximately 5.3% being singletons. This clonotype has at least ten counts. Its antigen is not known. The sample consisted of blood, either unsorted or a sorted T cell fraction (not recorded which). This TCR derives from a male donor with ankylosing spondylitis or in good health (not recorded which).

CDR3: CASSQVTVNTGELFF. CDR3 in DNA: TGCGCCAGCAGCCAAGTGACAGTGAACACCGGGGAGCTGTTTTTT. The genes are TRBV4-1 and TRBJ2-2; D perhaps matches TRBD1 (5 bases). The CDR3 extends over 15 amino acids. The germline V gene encodes CDR1 MGHRA and CDR2 YSYEKL. V gave up 1 base and J gave up 1 base, with 7 bases separating them.